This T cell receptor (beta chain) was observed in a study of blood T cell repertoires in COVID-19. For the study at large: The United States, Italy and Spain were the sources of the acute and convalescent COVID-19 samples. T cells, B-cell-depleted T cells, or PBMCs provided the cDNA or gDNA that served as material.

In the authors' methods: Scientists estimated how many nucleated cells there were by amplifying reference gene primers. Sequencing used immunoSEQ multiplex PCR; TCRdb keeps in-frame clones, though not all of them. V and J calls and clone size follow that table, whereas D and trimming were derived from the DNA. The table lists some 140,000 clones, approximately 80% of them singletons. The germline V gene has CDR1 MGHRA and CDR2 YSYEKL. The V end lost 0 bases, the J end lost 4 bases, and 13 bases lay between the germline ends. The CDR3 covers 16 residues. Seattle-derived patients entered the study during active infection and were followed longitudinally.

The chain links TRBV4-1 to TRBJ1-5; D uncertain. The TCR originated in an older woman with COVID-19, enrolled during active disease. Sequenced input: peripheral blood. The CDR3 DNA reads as TGCGCCAGCAGCCAAGATAGGGTAGAGGGTAATCAGCCCCAGCATTTT. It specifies CASSQDRVEGNQPQHF.